These 21 T cell receptor beta chains were all obtained from the same sample, sequenced in a study of Graves' ophthalmopathy and Graves' hyperthyroidism. RNA transcripts were the source from which TCR beta CDR3 regions were amplified. The first round was an RT-PCR with HTBI primers, and the second round was a multiplex PCR. Each CDR3 protein gets one entry after TCRdb re-called the multiplex PCR reads with MiXCR. The sample lists 600,000 to 650,000 distinct CDR3 sequences; approximately 21% were seen once. Sequenced: peripheral blood. The origin of the receptors is a woman between 18 and 29 years old with stable Graves' hyperthyroidism. Some clones in this sample may be carry-over from other donors' samples.

V is TRBV20-1 and J is TRBJ1-5, with D tentatively TRBD1 (5 bases). Germline V lookup: CDR1 DFQATT, CDR2 SNEGSKA (reference sequence). The CDR3 is made up of 15 amino acids. Trimming took 5 bases from V and 0 from J, leaving 14 bases between them. The CDR3: CSAFILGDSNQPQHF. The CDR3 region has the DNA TGCAGTGCTTTTATACTGGGGGATAGCAATCAGCCCCAGCATTTT.

This clonotype was seen ten or more times. This sequence joins TRBV12-3 or TRBV12-4 and TRBJ2-7, with D maybe TRBD2 (6 bases). V lost 6 bases, J lost 7 bases, and 13 bases lay in between. There are 12 residues in the CDR3. In DNA form, the CDR3 reads TGTGCCAGCAGCCATCATGCGGGGGAGCAGTACTTC. Translating it yields CASSHHAGEQYF.

A note on this clonotype: A clone one base away is much larger, so this may be a read error. The chain links TRBV6-2 or TRBV6-3 to TRBJ2-5; either TRBD1 or TRBD2 may supply D (6 bases each). Germline V gives CDR1 MNHEY, CDR2 SVGEGT. The CDR3 has 15 residues. The CDR3 loop is CASSLGGSYQDTQYF. As DNA, the CDR3 is TGTGCCAGCAGTTTAGGGGGGTCGTACCAAGATACCCAGTACTTC.

V and J are TRBV11-2 and TRBJ2-7, with TRBD1 matching over 10 bases. V dropped 5 bases and J dropped 3; count of bases not matched to a gene: 4. The germline V gene encodes CDR1 SGHAT and CDR2 FQNNGV. The CDR3 totals 14 residues. The CDR3 DNA reads TGTGCCAGCAGCCGAGGGACAGGGGACTACGAGCAGTACTTC. Translated: CASSRGTGDYEQYF.

This clonotype turned up a few times. The chain combines TRBV12-3 or TRBV12-4 with TRBJ1-5; D is unresolved. The V and J ends lost 2 bases and 5 bases respectively, with 16 bases between them. The CDR3 totals 16 residues. CDR3 region: CASSLYFRGTHQPQHF. The CDR3 coding sequence is TGTGCCAGCAGTTTATATTTCCGGGGAACCCATCAGCCCCAGCATTTT.

At least ten counts were recorded for this clonotype. The chain employs TRBV27 and TRBJ1-5; no reliable D call. The V end was cut by 5 bases, the J end by 9 bases, with 14 bases between. Germline V gives CDR1 MNHEY, CDR2 SMNVEV (reference sequence). The CDR3 contains 13 residues. CDR3 loop: CASSGTRLMPQHF. The CDR3 nucleotides are TGTGCCAGCAGTGGCACCCGACTGATGCCCCAGCATTTT.

The gene calls are TRBV6-4 and TRBJ2-5; no definite D call. Germline loops: CDR1 MRHNA, CDR2 SNTAGT. The CDR3 has 13 amino acids. Trimming pared 7 bases from V and 2 bases from J, leaving 11 bases between. The CDR3 protein is CASIGTVQETQYF. The CDR3 nucleotides read TGTGCCAGCATAGGTACAGTTCAAGAGACCCAGTACTTC.

The sample holds many counts of this clonotype. The J gene is TRBJ2-5, the V gene TRBV12-3 or TRBV12-4, with D possibly matching TRBD2 (6 bases). V was clipped by 6 bases and J by 4 bases, with 18 bases between them. The CDR3 has 15 residues. DNA of the CDR3: TGTGCCAGCAGCCCCCGCCGGGGGTGGGTAGAGACCCAGTACTTC. Residues: CASSPRRGWVETQYF.

This clonotype appeared many times. The chain carries TRBV20-1 and TRBJ1-3; no clear D gene. In germline, CDR1 is DFQATT, CDR2 SNEGSKA (reference sequence). The V gene lost 5 bases and the J gene lost 0 bases, with 8 bases spanning the gap. This CDR3 is 13 amino acids long. The CDR3 DNA follows: TGCAGTGCTCCAGAGCACTCTGGAAACACCATATATTTT. Residues: CSAPEHSGNTIYF.

This rearrangement joins TRBV12-3 or TRBV12-4 to TRBJ2-7, with D maybe TRBD1 (5 bases). The CDR3 length is 13 residues. V gave up 6 bases and J gave up 3 bases, with 12 bases separating them. The DNA of the CDR3 is TGTGCCAGCAGCGACAGTTACCTCTACGAGCAGTACTTC. It yields the protein CASSDSYLYEQYF.

The count of this clonotype is one. The chain links TRBV10-3 to TRBJ1-1; D ambiguous. Trimming removed 3 bases from V and 10 bases from J, with 18 bases in between. Germline CDR1 and CDR2: ENHRY and SYGVKD. The CDR3 covers 14 residues. The CDR3 sequence: CAISDPGYNSPAFF. CDR3 nucleotides: TGTGCCATCAGTGACCCGGGTTATAATTCCCCAGCTTTCTTT.

This clonotype has only a few counts. V is TRBV9 and J is TRBJ2-2; perhaps TRBD2 as D (6 bases). The germline gives CDR1 SGDLS, CDR2 YYNGEE. This CDR3 contains 16 residues. V dropped 5 bases and J dropped 1 base, with 15 bases sitting between them. The CDR3, as DNA: TGTGCCAGCAGGAGCGGAGGGAGCGGGAACACCGGGGAGCTGTTTTTT. It codes for CASRSGGSGNTGELFF.

This sequence joins TRBV6-1 and TRBJ1-3; 7 bases agree with TRBD1. The V gene's germline CDR1 is MNHNS and CDR2 SASEGT. Trimming cost V 6 bases and J 0 bases; bases outside gene matches: 5. The CDR3 consists of 15 residues. In DNA, the CDR3 is TGTGCCAGCAGGGCTTCAGGGGGCTCTGGAAACACCATATATTTT. Translation: CASRASGGSGNTIYF.

The chain carries TRBV28 and TRBJ2-5; no firm D call. CDR3 length: 14 residues. Germline loops: CDR1 MDHEN, CDR2 SYDVKM. The V gene lost 3 bases and the J gene lost 5 bases, with 13 bases spanning the gap. The CDR3 reads CASSFRVVGETQYF. The CDR3 DNA is TGTGCCAGCAGTTTCCGGGTCGTGGGGGAGACCCAGTACTTC.

At least ten counts were recorded for this clonotype. The chain employs TRBV6-1 and TRBJ2-5; D is perhaps TRBD2 (5 bases). The CDR3 is 13 residues long. Trimming cost V 3 bases and J 14 bases, with 19 bases left between them. Germline assignment: CDR1 MNHNS and CDR2 SASEGT. CDR3 in amino acids: CASSENAGITFYF. The CDR3 bases are TGTGCCAGCAGTGAGAATGCCGGGATAACTTTCTACTTC.

In this sample, this clonotype turned up many times. The genes are TRBV15 and TRBJ1-5; 9 bases line up with TRBD1. The CDR3 has 15 residues. The germline V gene has CDR1 LNHNV and CDR2 YYDKDF (reference sequence). Losses at the gene ends were 5 bases for V and 4 bases for J; bases not matched to a gene: 6. The DNA of the CDR3 is TGTGCCACCAGCCCCGGGACAGGGTCTAATCAGCCCCAGCATTTT. This gives the protein CATSPGTGSNQPQHF.

About this clonotype: Being one base from a much bigger clone, this may be a read error. The CDR3 sequence: CASSLVGGGAYEQYV. The CDR3 DNA reads TGCGCCAGCAGCTTGGTTGGCGGGGGTGCGTACGAGCAGTACGTC. The chain recombines TRBV5-1 with TRBJ2-7; 7 positions agree with TRBD2. The trim removed 0 bases at V and 4 bases at J, leaving 7 bases unmatched. This CDR3 spans 15 amino acids. The germline V gene encodes CDR1 SGHRS and CDR2 YFSETQ.

In its sample, this clonotype was seen many times. This chain joins TRBV7-9 and TRBJ1-1; perhaps TRBD1 as D (5 bases). Germline CDR1 SEHNR, CDR2 FQNEAQ (reference sequence). Trimming stripped 5 bases from V and 12 bases from J, with 19 bases between. This CDR3 comprises 13 residues. CDR3: CASSPQGLLVSFF. The CDR3, as DNA: TGTGCCAGCAGCCCGCAGGGACTACTCGTATCTTTCTTT.

This clonotype has ten or more counts. The chain is built from TRBV11-2 and TRBJ1-1; the match to TRBD1 covers 9 bases. The CDR3 runs 14 residues. Per germline, CDR1 SGHAT and CDR2 FQNNGV. V lost 5 bases, J lost 9 bases, and 10 bases stayed unmatched. The CDR3 region has the DNA TGTGCCAGCAGCCGGGCCCCGGGACAGGGAAAAGCTTTCTTT. Translated, it gives CASSRAPGQGKAFF.

This clonotype was detected ten times or more. The rearrangement uses TRBV6-1 and TRBJ1-2; D remains ambiguous. The CDR3 loop spans 16 amino acids. Trimming took 2 bases from V and 0 from J, leaving 13 bases between them. Looked up from germline, CDR1 is MNHNS and CDR2 is SASEGT. The DNA for the CDR3 is TGTGCCAGCAGTGAAAGAGGCGACTACTCTAACTATGGCTACACCTTC. Translating gives CASSERGDYSNYGYTF.

The chain has TRBV6-1 and TRBJ2-5; 7 nucleotides line up with TRBD1. CDR3 length: 15 residues. The germline gives CDR1 MNHNS, CDR2 SASEGT. With 4 bases clipped from V and 0 bases from J, the junction kept 5 bases outside the gene matches. The CDR3 DNA follows: TGTGCCAGCAGTGCCAGTGGGACAGACCAAGAGACCCAGTACTTC. Its protein product is CASSASGTDQETQYF.